Below are 18 T cell receptor beta chains sequenced from a single sample in a study of blood T cell repertoires in COVID-19. TCRdb keeps only in-frame clones here, not all; method: immunoSEQ multiplex PCR. The data contain 140,000 to 150,000 clones, approximately 80% of them singletons. The sequenced material came from peripheral blood. These receptors were taken from a human donor in a cohort sampled during active COVID-19.

The chain links TRBV28 to TRBJ1-4; unclear D gene. V gave up 7 bases and J gave up 7 bases, with 13 bases separating them. This CDR3 is built from 13 residues. Per the germline V gene, CDR1 is MDHEN and CDR2 is SYDVKM. Written as DNA, the CDR3 is TGTGCCAGCATAGGCACGGCGGCTGAAAAACTGTTTTTT. This sequence encodes CASIGTAAEKLFF.

The rearrangement uses TRBV28 and TRBJ1-5; TRBD1 is a possible D gene (5 bases). The V end lost 6 bases, the J end lost 2 bases, and 11 bases lay between the germline ends. The CDR3 sequence is 14 residues long. In germline, CDR1 is MDHEN, CDR2 SYDVKM. CDR3 in amino acids: CASRRGAGNQPQHF. In DNA form, the CDR3 reads TGTGCCAGCAGAAGGGGTGCGGGCAATCAGCCCCAGCATTTT. Drawing the rest from reference TRBV28 and TRBJ1-5, the complete variable domain is DVKVTQSSRYLVKRTGEKVFLECVQDMDHENMFWYRQDPGLGLRLIYFSYDVKMKEKGDIPEGYSVSREKKERFSLILESASTNQTSMYLCASRRGAGNQPQHFGDGTRLSIL.

The chain couples TRBV7-3 to TRBJ2-2, with 11 bases lining up with TRBD2. This CDR3 has 14 amino acids. Trimming took 7 bases from V and 9 from J; bases not matched to a gene: 7. Germline V gene sequence: CDR1 SGHTA, CDR2 FQGTGA. CDR3 loop: CASKSTSGGRELFF. As DNA, the CDR3 is TGTGCCAGCAAGTCCACTAGCGGGGGTCGGGAGCTGTTTTTT.

The chain links TRBV6-5 to TRBJ2-3, with a weak D call TRBD2 (6 bases). The V end lost 6 bases, the J end lost 6 bases, and 16 bases lay between the germline ends. In germline, CDR1 is MNHEY, CDR2 SVGAGI. The CDR3 totals 14 residues. The CDR3 DNA is TGTGCCAGCAGCTCCGGTGGGCTAGCGGATACGCAGTATTTT. Its protein product is CASSSGGLADTQYF.

V is TRBV6-1 and J is TRBJ1-6; TRBD1 is a possible D gene (5 bases). The CDR3 spans 17 residues. The germline V gene has CDR1 MNHNS and CDR2 SASEGT. V was clipped by 2 bases and J by 0 bases, with 11 bases between them. CDR3: CASSESFRASYNSPLHF. In DNA form, the CDR3 reads TGTGCCAGCAGTGAATCCTTCAGGGCCTCCTATAATTCACCCCTCCACTTT.

CDR3 sequence (DNA): TGTGCCACCAGCAGAAAGCCAGGGGGCACTGAAGCTTTCTTT. Translated: CATSRKPGGTEAFF. The chain uses TRBV15 and TRBJ1-1; 7 nucleotides agree with TRBD1. Looked up from germline, CDR1 is LNHNV and CDR2 is YYDKDF (reference sequence). V lost 2 bases, J lost 4 bases, and 4 bases stayed unmatched. There are 14 residues in the CDR3.

This chain links TRBV4-3 with TRBJ2-7; 7 bases are a match to TRBD1. The CDR3 runs 15 residues. In germline, CDR1 is LGHNA, CDR2 YSLEER. Unmatched junction bases numbered 5, after V lost 1 base and J lost 2 bases. In nucleotides, the CDR3 is TGCGCCAGCAGCCAAGCGTGGACAGGAACCTACGAGCAGTACTTC. Its protein is CASSQAWTGTYEQYF.

This rearrangement joins TRBV19 to TRBJ2-5, with TRBD1 matching 7 bases. The J segment lost 1 base and the V segment lost 7 bases, leaving 3 bases of the junction unmatched. The CDR3 length is 13 residues. CDR1 is LNHDA, CDR2 SQIVND, per germline (reference sequence). The CDR3 is CASTGTAQETQYF. CDR3 coding DNA: TGTGCCAGTACCGGGACAGCCCAAGAGACCCAGTACTTC.

The chain is built from TRBV6-5 and TRBJ2-7; TRBD1 agrees at 7 bases. Trimming cost V 0 bases and J 6 bases; bases outside gene matches: 8. CDR3 length: 15 amino acids. Germline assignment: CDR1 MNHEY and CDR2 SVGAGI. The CDR3 sequence is CASSYSGTAPREQYF. CDR3 sequence (DNA): TGTGCCAGCAGTTACTCTGGGACAGCACCCCGCGAGCAGTACTTC.

Turning to this clone: An end of the junction does not agree with germline; a read error may underlie this. V gene TRBV3-1 (or the pseudogene TRBV3-2) combines with J gene TRBJ1-6, with unresolved D. CDR1 is LGHDT, CDR2 YNNKEL, per germline (reference sequence). CDR3 length: 15 amino acids. DNA for the CDR3: TGTGCCAGCAGCCAGGGCTCCTCCAATAATTCACCCCTCCACTTT. Its protein is CASSQGSSNNSPLHF.

The chain combines TRBV29-1 with TRBJ1-2; 8 nucleotides line up with TRBD1. Germline CDR1 reads SQVTM; CDR2 reads ANQGSEA. V gave up 7 bases and J gave up 4 bases; unmatched junction bases: 8. CDR3 length: 13 residues. The CDR3 region has the DNA TGCAGCGCCTCAGGGGGCGACCCCTATGGCTACACCTTC. Translation gives CSASGGDPYGYTF.

The rearrangement links TRBV5-6 to TRBJ1-5; TRBD1 agrees at 8 bases. Unmatched junction bases numbered 11, after V lost 4 bases and J lost 2 bases. The CDR3 consists of 17 residues. The germline gives CDR1 SGHDT, CDR2 YYEEEE. Here the CDR3 DNA reads TGTGCCAGCAGCAGCAGGAGACAGGGGATTGGCAATCAGCCCCAGCATTTT. Amino acid sequence: CASSSRRQGIGNQPQHF.

The chain carries TRBV4-1 and TRBJ1-2; D is perhaps TRBD1 (5 bases). The CDR3 spans 17 residues. The V gene's germline CDR1 is MGHRA and CDR2 YSYEKL. Trimming shortened V by 0 bases and J by 4 bases, and 18 bases separated the two germline ends. In DNA form, the CDR3 reads TGCGCCAGCAGCCAAGATCTAGTTGGGGGAGGAATCTATGGCTACACCTTC. It yields the protein CASSQDLVGGGIYGYTF.

The chain links TRBV20-1 to TRBJ2-7; 12 nucleotides align to TRBD1. Unmatched junction bases numbered 3, after V lost 3 bases and J lost 3 bases. This CDR3 is built from 14 residues. The germline V gene encodes CDR1 DFQATT and CDR2 SNEGSKA (reference sequence). This CDR3 is CSASRDRGLYEQYF. CDR3 nucleotide sequence: TGCAGTGCTAGTCGGGACAGGGGGCTCTACGAGCAGTACTTC.

The genes are TRBV4-3 and TRBJ2-7; D is uncertain. The CDR3 has 15 residues. Per the germline V gene, CDR1 is LGHNA and CDR2 is YSLEER. With 0 bases removed from V and 1 base from J, the gap between germline ends came to 10 bases. The CDR3 spells CASSQEVGRSYEQYF. The DNA for the CDR3 is TGCGCCAGCAGCCAAGAGGTTGGCAGATCCTACGAGCAGTACTTC.

The chain is built from TRBV3-1 (or the pseudogene TRBV3-2) and TRBJ2-4; 14 bases agree with TRBD2. CDR1 is LGHDT and CDR2 is YNNKEL in the germline V gene (reference sequence). The V and J ends lost 1 base and 5 bases, in that order; junction bases with no gene match: 7. CDR3 size: 18 residues. CDR3 region: CASSQAGLAGGGQNIQYF. The DNA for the CDR3 is TGTGCCAGCAGCCAAGCCGGACTAGCGGGAGGCGGCCAAAACATTCAGTACTTC.

This clone was detected a few times. The chain carries TRBV28 and TRBJ1-2, with TRBD1 as a possible D gene (5 bases). Germline CDR1 and CDR2: MDHEN and SYDVKM. V lost 4 bases and J lost 8, with 17 bases in between. This CDR3 region has 14 residues. Written as DNA, the CDR3 is TGTGCCAGCAGTTCCGGGGGTGGAACTATCGGCTACACCTTC. Its translation: CASSSGGGTIGYTF.

This sequence joins TRBV5-1 and TRBJ2-5; a possible D gene is TRBD2 (7 bases). Trimming stripped 4 bases from V and 0 bases from J, with 25 bases between. Germline V gene data show CDR1 as SGHRS and CDR2 as YFSETQ. The CDR3 sequence is 19 residues long. In DNA form, the CDR3 reads TGCGCCAGCAGCACATTGGGGCCGGGGGCTAGCGGACACCAAGAGACCCAGTACTTC. Residues: CASSTLGPGASGHQETQYF.